These 17 T cell receptor beta chains were sequenced from one sample in a study of blood T cell repertoires in COVID-19. Using immunoSEQ multiplex PCR, the repertoire was profiled, and TCRdb retains in-frame clones only, with some absent. The sample shows 90,000 to 100,000 clones, over 70% of them seen only once. The sequencing sample was made of peripheral blood. These receptors came from a man in his sixties with acute or convalescent COVID-19.

Points on this clone: The sample carries other DNA sequences with the same CDR3. The chain joins TRBV5-1 to TRBJ2-7; D perhaps matches TRBD1 (5 bases). The CDR3 has 14 amino acids. Germline loops: CDR1 SGHRS, CDR2 YFSETQ. Trimming removed 0 bases at V and 1 base at J, with 8 bases between. CDR3 sequence: CASSLGDSSYEQYF. CDR3 bases: TGCGCCAGCAGCTTGGGAGACAGTTCCTACGAGCAGTACTTC.

CDR3 amino acids: CASRTVGIFNYGYTF. In DNA form, the CDR3 reads TGTGCCAGCAGAACTGTCGGGATATTTAACTATGGCTACACCTTC. The chain recombines TRBV28 with TRBJ1-2; D is unresolved. CDR3 length: 15 residues. Trimming stripped 6 bases from V and 1 base from J, with 15 bases between. Per germline, CDR1 MDHEN and CDR2 SYDVKM.

As to this clone: One end of the junction does not line up with germline, which may come from a read error. V and J are TRBV2 and TRBJ2-1; TRBD1 matches 7 bases. This CDR3 contains 15 residues. CDR1 SNHLY and CDR2 FYNNEI come from the germline V gene. The CDR3 sequence is CASSEGTASYNEQFF. The CDR3 DNA sequence: TGTGCCAGCAGCGAAGGGACAGCCTCCTACAATGAGCAGTTCTTC.

The V gene is TRBV24-1, the J gene TRBJ2-2; 7 bases match TRBD2. This CDR3 contains 14 residues. Germline V gene lookup returns CDR1 KGHDR and CDR2 SFDVKD. V gave up 4 bases and J gave up 5 bases; unmatched junction bases: 3. In DNA, the CDR3 is TGTGCCACCAGTGAATCGCGGGGGACCGGGGAGCTGTTTTTT. Translation gives CATSESRGTGELFF.

The chain uses TRBV7-2 and TRBJ2-5, with D possibly TRBD1 on 6 matching bases. Germline V lookup: CDR1 SGHTA, CDR2 FQGNSA. The CDR3 covers 15 residues. The V and J ends lost 5 bases and 4 bases respectively, with 17 bases between them. CDR3 DNA sequence: TGTGCCAGCAGCCCTCGACAGGTCTCGACAGAGACCCAGTACTTC. It codes for CASSPRQVSTETQYF.

The chain carries TRBV5-5 and TRBJ2-1, with TRBD1 matching 9 bases. V lost 4 bases, J lost 4 bases, and 12 bases stayed unmatched. The V gene's germline CDR1 is SGHKS and CDR2 YYEKEE (reference sequence). The CDR3 extends over 17 amino acids. In nucleotides, the CDR3 is TGTGCCAGCAGCGACCCGGGGACAGGGAGGCTTTACAATGAGCAGTTCTTC. Protein sequence: CASSDPGTGRLYNEQFF.

This clone was counted only a few times. The chain has TRBV15 and TRBJ1-6, with D perhaps matching TRBD1 (6 bases). The CDR3 loop spans 15 amino acids. The germline V gene has CDR1 LNHNV and CDR2 YYDKDF (reference sequence). V lost 1 base and J lost 9, with 13 bases in between. This CDR3 reads CATSRVRGKGSPLHF. In DNA, the CDR3 is TGTGCCACCAGCAGAGTCAGGGGCAAGGGTTCACCCCTCCACTTT.

The V gene is TRBV27, the J gene TRBJ2-1, with D perhaps matching TRBD1 (5 bases). Germline V gene lookup returns CDR1 MNHEY and CDR2 SMNVEV (reference sequence). V lost 6 bases and J lost 8, with 20 bases in between. The CDR3 loop spans 15 amino acids. CDR3: CASSSRQRFSDEQFF. The CDR3 DNA reads as TGTGCCAGCAGCTCTAGACAGAGGTTCAGCGATGAGCAGTTCTTC.

The rearrangement uses TRBV4-1 and TRBJ1-1; TRBD1 aligns across 9 bases. Per germline, CDR1 MGHRA and CDR2 YSYEKL. CDR3 length: 16 residues. With V trimmed by 1 base and J by 6 bases, 9 bases remained unmatched. CDR3 nucleotides: TGCGCCAGCAGCCAAGGATTAACAGGGGGCAGCGCTGAAGCTTTCTTT. Amino acids: CASSQGLTGGSAEAFF.

V and J are TRBV9 and TRBJ2-3, with D perhaps TRBD2 (5 bases). V lost 1 base, J lost 4 bases, and 13 bases lay in between. The germline V gene encodes CDR1 SGDLS and CDR2 YYNGEE. This CDR3 is 15 amino acids long. CDR3 protein: CASSVLPAGADTQYF. The CDR3 DNA is TGTGCCAGCAGCGTACTTCCGGCGGGCGCAGATACGCAGTATTTT.

The rearrangement joins TRBV12-5 to TRBJ2-5; TRBD2 matches at 11 bases. The CDR3 is 19 amino acids. The trim removed 1 base at V and 5 bases at J, leaving 15 bases unmatched. Per the germline V gene, CDR1 is LGHNT and CDR2 is FRNRAP. The CDR3 reads CASGLAPPSLAGGLETQYF. CDR3 DNA: TGTGCTAGTGGTTTGGCCCCCCCCAGCTTAGCGGGAGGGTTGGAGACCCAGTACTTC.

V gene TRBV10-3 combines with J gene TRBJ2-2; possibly TRBD1 for D (5 bases). The CDR3 spans 13 residues. The V gene lost 6 bases and the J gene lost 5 bases, with 10 bases spanning the gap. CDR1 is ENHRY and CDR2 is SYGVKD in the germline V gene. CDR3 nucleotide sequence: TGTGCCATCAGCCAGGGAAGAACCGGGGAGCTGTTTTTT. This translates into CAISQGRTGELFF.

V and J are TRBV2 and TRBJ2-3; 10 positions agree with TRBD2. Germline CDR1 and CDR2: SNHLY and FYNNEI. The CDR3 is 15 amino acids. The junction had 4 bases not matched to a gene; V was cut back by 6 bases and J by 1 base. In DNA, the CDR3 is TGTGCCAGCAGCAAGCGGGAGGGCGGCACAGATACGCAGTATTTT. Its translation: CASSKREGGTDTQYF.

The chain has TRBV3-1 (or the pseudogene TRBV3-2) and TRBJ1-4; 9 bases match TRBD1. The CDR3 totals 18 residues. CDR1 is LGHDT and CDR2 is YNNKEL in the germline V gene (reference sequence). V lost 4 bases to trimming and J lost 14 bases; unmatched junction nucleotides: 23. The CDR3: CASSRNPTAGTGRITLFF. For the CDR3, the DNA is TGTGCCAGCAGCCGGAACCCTACTGCCGGGACAGGGAGGATTACGCTGTTTTTT.

The V call is TRBV5-1, the J call TRBJ2-7; D call uncertain. Germline loops: CDR1 SGHRS, CDR2 YFSETQ. Trimming left V 1 base short and J 4 bases short, with 9 bases between. CDR3 size: 13 residues. CDR3 sequence: CASSLRSGYEQYF. For the CDR3, the DNA is TGCGCCAGCAGCTTGCGCTCCGGGTACGAGCAGTACTTC.

The chain employs TRBV28 and TRBJ1-3; D uncertain. From germline, CDR1 is MDHEN and CDR2 SYDVKM. Trimming removed 10 bases from V and 3 bases from J, with 13 bases in between. The CDR3 has 13 residues. The CDR3 is CATFSANGNTIYF. CDR3 DNA: TGTGCCACCTTCAGTGCCAATGGAAACACCATATATTTT.

The V gene is TRBV28, the J gene TRBJ1-1, with 8 bases that match TRBD1. The CDR3 covers 15 residues. The V segment lost 7 bases and the J segment 6 bases; nucleotides outside the gene matches: 13. The germline CDR1 and CDR2 sequences are MDHEN and SYDVKM. CDR3 nucleotides: TGTGCCAGCAACCCAGGGGATAGGACAGGGTCTGAAGCTTTCTTT. Amino acid sequence: CASNPGDRTGSEAFF.